The 20 T cell receptor beta chains given below trace back to one sample, sequenced in a study of blood T cell repertoires in COVID-19. Libraries were prepared by immunoSEQ multiplex PCR; TCRdb keeps only in-frame clonotypes and omits some of them. The sample has about 120,000 clones, approximately 87% seen once; the top ten hold 25% to 30%. Sequencing used peripheral blood. These receptors came from a woman in her 70s with acute or convalescent COVID-19.

The chain uses TRBV2 and TRBJ2-7, with D tentatively TRBD1 (5 bases). Deletions cut 2 bases from V and 8 bases from J, with 7 bases between. CDR3 length: 11 amino acids. Germline V gene sequence: CDR1 SNHLY, CDR2 FYNNEI. This chain's CDR3 is CASSEWGQQYF. CDR3 DNA sequence: TGTGCCAGCAGTGAATGGGGCCAGCAGTACTTC.

The chain links TRBV5-4 to TRBJ2-7, with 8 bases fitting TRBD1. The germline CDR1 and CDR2 sequences are SGHNT and YYREEE (reference sequence). The V segment lost 3 bases and the J segment 7 bases; nucleotides outside the gene matches: 9. The CDR3 is 14 residues long. DNA of the CDR3: TGTGCCAGCAGCTGGGGTAGGACAGGGACAGAGCAGTACTTC. Encoded protein: CASSWGRTGTEQYF.

This sequence joins TRBV5-1 and TRBJ2-3; 9 bases fit TRBD1. The CDR3 is made up of 17 amino acids. After removal of 0 bases from V and 4 bases from J, the junction contained 9 bases not matched to a gene. From germline, CDR1 is SGHRS and CDR2 YFSETQ. The CDR3 DNA reads TGCGCCAGCAGCTTGGGGTATAGGACAGGGGCCCCAGATACGCAGTATTTT. This translates into CASSLGYRTGAPDTQYF.

The chain carries TRBV10-3 and TRBJ2-5, with TRBD2 matching over 10 bases. Trimming took 1 base from V and 5 from J; bases not matched to a gene: 13. This CDR3 spans 18 amino acids. Germline CDR1 is ENHRY and CDR2 is SYGVKD. DNA for the CDR3: TGTGCCATCAGTGAGTTTGCTAGCGGGGGACTTAAGGGGGAGACCCAGTACTTC. Translation: CAISEFASGGLKGETQYF.

The chain is built from TRBV12-2 and TRBJ2-1; the listed D gene, TRBD1, was not tested against the DNA. TRBV12-2 is noted as a pseudogene. The CDR3 loop spans 15 amino acids. CDR3 region: CASRSYRFSYNEQFF. CDR3 nucleotide sequence: TGTGCAAGTCGATCCTACAGGTTCTCCTACAATGAGCAGTTCTTC.

This clone was counted a few times. V usage is TRBV9 and J usage is TRBJ1-1; D ambiguous. V lost 0 bases, J lost 3 bases, and 12 bases lay in between. The length of the CDR3 is 15 residues. Germline CDR1 and CDR2: SGDLS and YYNGEE. The CDR3 spells CASSVVPGIDTEAFF. DNA for the CDR3: TGTGCCAGCAGCGTAGTACCCGGGATCGACACTGAAGCTTTCTTT.

This clone was counted a few times. CDR3 DNA: TGTGCCAGCAGCCCTACGACAGGCCTGTTCTCTGGAAACACCATATATTTT. This codes for CASSPTTGLFSGNTIYF. The V gene is TRBV9, the J gene TRBJ1-3, with a possible D match to TRBD1 (6 bases). V lost 4 bases and J 0 bases, leaving 17 bases between the germline ends. The CDR3 contains 17 residues. Germline assignment: CDR1 SGDLS and CDR2 YYNGEE.

V usage is TRBV7-9 and J usage is TRBJ1-1; D gene uncertain. The CDR3 has 16 amino acids. CDR1 SEHNR and CDR2 FQNEAQ come from the germline V gene (reference sequence). With 1 base removed from V and 1 base from J, the gap between germline ends came to 13 bases. The CDR3 reads CASSLGRGVGNTEAFF. The CDR3 nucleotides read TGTGCCAGCAGCTTAGGTCGCGGGGTGGGGAACACTGAAGCTTTCTTT.

The chain combines TRBV28 with TRBJ2-3, with 8 bases identical to TRBD2. The CDR3 sequence is 17 residues long. The V segment lost 6 bases and the J segment 7 bases; nucleotides outside the gene matches: 18. Germline values: CDR1 MDHEN, CDR2 SYDVKM. This chain's CDR3 is CASSPPGLAILIYTQYF. The DNA of the CDR3 is TGTGCCAGCAGCCCACCCGGACTAGCCATCCTTATATATACGCAGTATTTT.

The chain links TRBV4-1 to TRBJ1-1, with D unresolved. The CDR3 is made up of 16 amino acids. The V gene's germline CDR1 is MGHRA and CDR2 YSYEKL. V lost 0 bases and J 5 bases, leaving 16 bases between the germline ends. The CDR3 DNA is TGCGCCAGCAGCCAAGACCTTTGGGTAGTCGGGACTGAAGCTTTCTTT. Translation gives CASSQDLWVVGTEAFF.

This clone was seen a few times. The chain uses TRBV4-1 and TRBJ1-4; D is ambiguous. The CDR3 spans 13 residues. Germline loops: CDR1 MGHRA, CDR2 YSYEKL. Trimming removed 8 bases at V and 8 bases at J, with 15 bases between. CDR3 sequence reads: CASRRSFREKLFF. As DNA, the CDR3 is TGCGCCAGCCGGCGGAGTTTTCGCGAAAAACTGTTTTTT.

The V gene is TRBV7-2, the J gene TRBJ1-5, with a tentative D call TRBD1 (5 bases). CDR3 size: 14 residues. V dropped 1 base and J dropped 9 bases, with 13 bases sitting between them. Germline lookup yields CDR1 SGHTA and CDR2 FQGNSA. The CDR3 DNA is TGTGCCAGCAGCTTAGTGGCAGGGTTTTCGCCCCAGCATTTT. It specifies CASSLVAGFSPQHF.

J is TRBJ1-2 and V is TRBV28, with 7 positions matching TRBD1. This CDR3 has 15 residues. Losses at the gene ends were 6 bases for V and 3 bases for J; bases not matched to a gene: 10. From germline, CDR1 is MDHEN and CDR2 SYDVKM. The CDR3 spells CASSGQAVTYYGYTF. CDR3 sequence (DNA): TGTGCCAGCAGCGGACAGGCGGTAACTTACTATGGCTACACCTTC.

The chain is built from TRBV29-1 and TRBJ2-7; 8 nucleotides agree with TRBD2. With 2 bases clipped from V and 5 bases from J, the junction kept 2 bases outside the gene matches. Per the germline V gene, CDR1 is SQVTM and CDR2 is ANQGSEA. The CDR3 is 12 residues long. The CDR3: CSVETGGNEQYF. The CDR3 nucleotides read TGCAGCGTTGAAACGGGGGGGAACGAGCAGTACTTC.

The V call is TRBV5-1, the J call TRBJ1-1, with 8 bases matching TRBD1. Germline CDR1 is SGHRS and CDR2 is YFSETQ. The V gene end was trimmed by 4 bases and the J gene end by 3 bases; junction bases not matched to a gene: 8. This CDR3 is 15 amino acids long. CDR3: CASSPGQGLDTEAFF. DNA for the CDR3: TGCGCCAGCAGCCCTGGACAGGGCCTGGACACTGAAGCTTTCTTT.

CDR3: CASSQVGGAHYGYTF. CDR3 bases: TGCGCCAGCAGCCAAGTGGGAGGGGCGCACTATGGCTACACCTTC. The V call is TRBV4-1, the J call TRBJ1-2; D may be TRBD1 (5 bases). This CDR3 comprises 15 residues. V lost 1 base and J lost 3, with 12 bases in between. Germline V gives CDR1 MGHRA, CDR2 YSYEKL.

The chain joins TRBV6-5 to TRBJ2-3; 7 bases line up with TRBD1. The CDR3 is made up of 15 amino acids. Germline CDR1 and CDR2: MNHEY and SVGAGI. V dropped 5 bases and J dropped 4; count of bases not matched to a gene: 9. CDR3 DNA sequence: TGTGCCAGCAGTCCGCTACTCACAGGGGCAGATACGCAGTATTTT. Encoded protein: CASSPLLTGADTQYF.

The chain is built from TRBV10-3 and TRBJ2-1; TRBD1 matches 8 bases. V lost 0 bases, J lost 12 bases, and 4 bases stayed unmatched. CDR1 and CDR2 (germline): ENHRY, SYGVKD. The CDR3 sequence is 13 residues long. The CDR3 loop reads CAISESSGGVQFF. The CDR3 bases are TGTGCCATCAGTGAGTCTTCAGGGGGCGTGCAGTTCTTC.

This clone was seen a handful of times. The chain has TRBV30 and TRBJ1-2; maybe TRBD1 (5 bases). V was pared by 6 bases and J by 4 bases, with 12 bases between. CDR3 length: 12 residues. The germline CDR1 and CDR2 sequences are GTSNPN and SVGIG (reference sequence). As DNA, the CDR3 is TGTGCCTGTGCGGGACTTTTCTATGGCTACACCTTC. Translation: CACAGLFYGYTF.

The chain has TRBV3-1 (or the pseudogene TRBV3-2) and TRBJ2-2; TRBD1 might be the D (6 bases). This CDR3 is 19 amino acids long. Per germline, CDR1 LGHDT and CDR2 YNNKEL (reference sequence). V lost 2 bases and J 0 bases, leaving 19 bases between the germline ends. The CDR3, as DNA: TGTGCCAGCAGCCAAAAAGGGGGAATAAGTTGGACGAACACCGGGGAGCTGTTTTTT. Its translation is CASSQKGGISWTNTGELFF.